This T cell receptor beta chain is drawn from a study of graft-versus-host responses after intestinal transplantation. Study background: All of the recipients had induction that used anti-thymocyte globulin, then tacrolimus and steroids for roughly three years. Notes on the study in general: Within the allografts of patients who had graft-donor T cell macrochimerism, graft-versus-host to host-versus-graft clonal ratios were high. GvH clones turned up in recipient marrow; some had shown up first in ileum or blood.

A note on this clone: Its specificity is unknown.

The CDR3 sequence is 15 residues long. V lost 0 bases and J lost 4, with 11 bases in between. The germline gives CDR1 SGHRS, CDR2 YFSETQ. Sequenced by immunoSEQ multiplex PCR; TCRdb stores in-frame clones only, minus some. The top ten clones hold 0.71% of a sample with 100,000 to 140,000 clones, approximately 86% of them seen once. The material was unstimulated CD4+ T cells sorted from spleen or lymph node cells, obtained before transplant. The TCR was taken from a human donor who was the organ donor for an intestinal transplant. The J gene is TRBJ1-5, the V gene TRBV5-1; D not resolved. DNA for the CDR3: TGCGCCAGCAGCTTGGTTGGGGAGTGGAATCAGCCCCAGCATTTT. Its translation is CASSLVGEWNQPQHF.